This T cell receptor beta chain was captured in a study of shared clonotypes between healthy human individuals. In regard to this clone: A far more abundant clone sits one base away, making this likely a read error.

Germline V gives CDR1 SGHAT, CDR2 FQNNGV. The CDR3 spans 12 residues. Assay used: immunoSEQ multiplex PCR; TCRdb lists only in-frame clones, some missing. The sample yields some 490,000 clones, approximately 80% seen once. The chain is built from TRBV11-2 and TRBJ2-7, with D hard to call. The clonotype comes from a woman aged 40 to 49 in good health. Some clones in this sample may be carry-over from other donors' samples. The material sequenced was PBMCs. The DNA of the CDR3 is TGTGCCAACAGCGACAAGGATTACGAGCAGTACTTC. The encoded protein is CANSDKDYEQYF. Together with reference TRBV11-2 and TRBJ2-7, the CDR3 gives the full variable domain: EAGVAQSPRYKIIEKRQSVAFWCNPISGHATLYWYQQILGQGPKLLIQFQNNGVVDDSQLPKDRFSAERLKGVDSTLKIQPAKLEDSAVYLCANSDKDYEQYFGPGTRLTVT.